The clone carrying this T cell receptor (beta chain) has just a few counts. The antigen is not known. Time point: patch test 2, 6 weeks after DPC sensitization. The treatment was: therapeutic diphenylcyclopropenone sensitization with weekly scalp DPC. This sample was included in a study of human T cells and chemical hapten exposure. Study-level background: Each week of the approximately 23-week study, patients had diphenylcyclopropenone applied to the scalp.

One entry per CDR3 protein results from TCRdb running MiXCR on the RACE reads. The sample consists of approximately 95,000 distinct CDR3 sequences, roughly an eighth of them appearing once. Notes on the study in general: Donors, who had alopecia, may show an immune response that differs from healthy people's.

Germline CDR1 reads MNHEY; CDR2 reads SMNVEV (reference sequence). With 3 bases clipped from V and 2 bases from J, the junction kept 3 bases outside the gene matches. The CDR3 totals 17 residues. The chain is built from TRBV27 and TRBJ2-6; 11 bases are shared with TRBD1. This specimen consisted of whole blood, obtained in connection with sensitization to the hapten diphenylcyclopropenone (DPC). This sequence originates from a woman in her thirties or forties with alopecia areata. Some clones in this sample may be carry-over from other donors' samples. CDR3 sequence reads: CASSFGQGAPGANVLTF. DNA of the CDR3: TGTGCCAGCAGTTTTGGACAGGGGGCGCCTGGGGCCAACGTCCTGACTTTC. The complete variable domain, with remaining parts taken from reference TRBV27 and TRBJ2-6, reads EAQVTQNPRYLITVTGKKLTVTCSQNMNHEYMSWYRQDPGLGLRQIYYSMNVEVTDKGDVPEGYKVSRKEKRNFPLILESPSPNQTSLYFCASSFGQGAPGANVLTFGAGSRLTVL.